The rows below give T cell receptor beta chains drawn from one sample of a study of T cell repertoires in ileal Crohn's disease. Some clones are missing from TCRdb's copy, which holds only in-frame ones; the method was immunoSEQ multiplex PCR. Altogether some 3,400 clones are present, 80% to 90% being singletons, with the ten largest covering around 7.6%. The sequenced sample was ileal tissue. The receptors originated from an adult with Crohn's disease. Each CDR3 is given with its conserved first and last residue. Fields, in order: D gene, clone size, J gene, V gene, CDR3 DNA, CDR3 protein. The D gene is left open where the match is weak. The size of a clone is reported for some rows only, either as once, few or many, or as a class for expanded clones.

d_gene: NA; abundance: NA; j_gene: TRBJ1-2; v_gene: TRBV6-1; CDR3nt: TGTGCCAGCAGTGAAGCGTGGGGAGCTAACTATGGCTACACCTTC; CDR3aa: CASSEAWGANYGYTF
d_gene: NA; abundance: NA; j_gene: TRBJ1-1; v_gene: TRBV25-1; CDR3nt: TGTGCCAGCAGTAAAGGACGGGGAGCTTTCTTT; CDR3aa: CASSKGRGAFF
d_gene: TRBD1; abundance: once; j_gene: TRBJ2-1; v_gene: TRBV18; CDR3nt: TGTGCCAGCTCACCCGGACAGGATCTTTACAATGAGCAGTTCTTC; CDR3aa: CASSPGQDLYNEQFF
d_gene: NA; abundance: few; j_gene: TRBJ1-2; v_gene: TRBV5-4; CDR3nt: TGTGCCAGCAGCTCAGTAGCCGGGAGTGGCTATGGCTACACCTTC; CDR3aa: CASSSVAGSGYGYTF
d_gene: NA; abundance: NA; j_gene: TRBJ1-1; v_gene: TRBV4-2; CDR3nt: TGTGCCAGCAGCCAACCCACCGGGAGCCCTGAAGCTTTCTTT; CDR3aa: CASSQPTGSPEAFF
d_gene: NA; abundance: NA; j_gene: TRBJ2-1; v_gene: TRBV7-2; CDR3nt: TGTGCCAGCAGCAGCGGCTTTTCGAATGAGCAGTTCTTC; CDR3aa: CASSSGFSNEQFF
d_gene: NA; abundance: NA; j_gene: TRBJ1-4; v_gene: TRBV2; CDR3nt: TGTGCCAGCAGATCCTCCTCACCAGCAACTAATGAAAAACTGTTTTTT; CDR3aa: CASRSSSPATNEKLFF
d_gene: NA; abundance: NA; j_gene: TRBJ2-2; v_gene: TRBV30; CDR3nt: TGTGCCTGGAGTGTCGTCGGGGAGCTGTTTTTT; CDR3aa: CAWSVVGELFF
d_gene: NA; abundance: NA; j_gene: TRBJ2-2; v_gene: TRBV2; CDR3nt: TGTGCCAGCAGTGAAGCGCTTCGTGGCCCGGGGACCGGGGAGCTGTTTTTT; CDR3aa: CASSEALRGPGTGELFF
d_gene: NA; abundance: NA; j_gene: TRBJ1-6; v_gene: TRBV7-6; CDR3nt: TGTGCCAGCAGTCCCGGGTCTAAAGGTTCACCCCTCCACTTT; CDR3aa: CASSPGSKGSPLHF
d_gene: NA; abundance: NA; j_gene: TRBJ1-1; v_gene: TRBV6-5; CDR3nt: TGTGCCAGCAGTCCTGCAACAGGGAACACTGAAGCTTTCTTT; CDR3aa: CASSPATGNTEAFF
d_gene: TRBD1; abundance: few; j_gene: TRBJ2-1; v_gene: TRBV2; CDR3nt: TGTGCCAGCAGCCGGGACAGCTCCTACAATGAGCAGTTCTTC; CDR3aa: CASSRDSSYNEQFF
d_gene: TRBD2; abundance: NA; j_gene: TRBJ2-1; v_gene: TRBV6-6; CDR3nt: TGTGCCAGCAGTCCTCTAGCGGGAGGGAACAATGAGCAGTTCTTC; CDR3aa: CASSPLAGGNNEQFF
d_gene: NA; abundance: NA; j_gene: TRBJ2-1; v_gene: TRBV4-1; CDR3nt: TGCGCCAGCAGCCAACTAACAGGGATCCACAATGAGCAGTTCTTC; CDR3aa: CASSQLTGIHNEQFF
d_gene: TRBD2; abundance: NA; j_gene: TRBJ2-7; v_gene: TRBV5-1; CDR3nt: TGCGCCAGCAGCTGGGGGGGGAAGGCCATTGACGAGCAGTACTTC; CDR3aa: CASSWGGKAIDEQYF
d_gene: NA; abundance: NA; j_gene: TRBJ2-5; v_gene: TRBV11-1; CDR3nt: TGTGCCAGCAGCTTAGTTGGGGACTACCAAGAGACCCAGTACTTC; CDR3aa: CASSLVGDYQETQYF
d_gene: TRBD1; abundance: NA; j_gene: TRBJ1-2; v_gene: TRBV9; CDR3nt: TGTGCCAGCAGCGCGGAAGATGGACAGGGGAAGTATGGCTACACCTTC; CDR3aa: CASSAEDGQGKYGYTF
d_gene: NA; abundance: NA; j_gene: TRBJ2-2; v_gene: TRBV11-3; CDR3nt: TGTGCCAGCAGCTTATCGGCACAGGGTGTAACCGGGGAGCTGTTTTTT; CDR3aa: CASSLSAQGVTGELFF